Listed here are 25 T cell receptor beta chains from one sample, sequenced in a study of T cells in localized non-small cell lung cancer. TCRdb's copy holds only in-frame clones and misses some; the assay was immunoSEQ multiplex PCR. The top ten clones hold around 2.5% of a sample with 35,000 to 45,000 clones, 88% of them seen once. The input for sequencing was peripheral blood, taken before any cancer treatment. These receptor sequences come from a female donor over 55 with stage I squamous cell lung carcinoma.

CDR3 amino acids: CAWRRSGAEDTQYF. In nucleotides, the CDR3 is TGTGCCTGGAGGCGTAGCGGGGCGGAGGATACGCAGTATTTT. V and J are TRBV30 and TRBJ2-3; the match to TRBD2 covers 8 bases. This CDR3 spans 14 amino acids. Trimming took 3 bases from V and 6 from J; bases not matched to a gene: 8. In germline, CDR1 is GTSNPN, CDR2 SVGIG (reference sequence).

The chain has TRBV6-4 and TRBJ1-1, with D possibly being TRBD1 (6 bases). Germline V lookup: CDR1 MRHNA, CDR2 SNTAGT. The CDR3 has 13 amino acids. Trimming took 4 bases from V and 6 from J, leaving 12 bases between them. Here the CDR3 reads CASSAQGTAEAFF. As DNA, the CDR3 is TGTGCCAGCAGTGCCCAGGGGACGGCTGAAGCTTTCTTT.

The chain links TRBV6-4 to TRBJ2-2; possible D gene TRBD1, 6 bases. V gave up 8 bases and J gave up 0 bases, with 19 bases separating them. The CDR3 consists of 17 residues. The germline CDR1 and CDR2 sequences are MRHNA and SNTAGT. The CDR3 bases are TGTGCCAGCGCGAGAGACAGGTCCTCCGCGAACACCGGGGAGCTGTTTTTT. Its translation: CASARDRSSANTGELFF.

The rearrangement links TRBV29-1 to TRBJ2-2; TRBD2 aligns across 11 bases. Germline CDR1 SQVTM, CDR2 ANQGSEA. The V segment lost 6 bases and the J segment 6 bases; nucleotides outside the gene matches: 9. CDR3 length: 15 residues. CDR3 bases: TGCAGCGTAACCATTTTAGCGGGAGGGTCCGGGGAGCTGTTTTTT. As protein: CSVTILAGGSGELFF.

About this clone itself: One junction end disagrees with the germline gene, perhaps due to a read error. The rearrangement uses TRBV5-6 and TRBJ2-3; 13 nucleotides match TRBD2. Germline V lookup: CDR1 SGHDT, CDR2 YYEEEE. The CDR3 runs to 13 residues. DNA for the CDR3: TGTGCCAGCAGCCTGGGGACTAGCGGGAAATCTCCGTTT. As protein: CASSLGTSGKSPF. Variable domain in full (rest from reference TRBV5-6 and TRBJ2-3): DAGVTQSPTHLIKTRGQQVTLRCSPKSGHDTVSWYQQALGQGPQFIFQYYEEEERQRGNFPDRFSGHQFPNYSSELNVNALLLGDSALYLCASSLGTSGKSPFGPGTRLTVL.

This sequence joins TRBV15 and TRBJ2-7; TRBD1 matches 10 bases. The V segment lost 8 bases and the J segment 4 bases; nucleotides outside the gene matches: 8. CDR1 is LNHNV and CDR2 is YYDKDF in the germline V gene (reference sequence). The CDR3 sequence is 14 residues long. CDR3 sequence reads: CATRRDRGPYEQYF. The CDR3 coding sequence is TGTGCCACCCGGAGGGACAGGGGTCCTTACGAGCAGTACTTC.

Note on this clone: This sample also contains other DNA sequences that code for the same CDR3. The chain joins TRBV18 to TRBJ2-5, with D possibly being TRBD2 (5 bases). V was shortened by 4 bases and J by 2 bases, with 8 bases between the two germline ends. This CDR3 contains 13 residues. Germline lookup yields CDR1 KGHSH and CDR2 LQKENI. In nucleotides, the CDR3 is TGTGCCAGCTCACTAGGACTGCAAGAGACCCAGTACTTC. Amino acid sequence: CASSLGLQETQYF.

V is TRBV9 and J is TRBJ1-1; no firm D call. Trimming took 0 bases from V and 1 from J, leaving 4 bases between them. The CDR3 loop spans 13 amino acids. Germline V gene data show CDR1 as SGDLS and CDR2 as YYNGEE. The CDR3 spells CASSVESNTEAFF. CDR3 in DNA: TGTGCCAGCAGCGTAGAATCGAACACTGAAGCTTTCTTT.

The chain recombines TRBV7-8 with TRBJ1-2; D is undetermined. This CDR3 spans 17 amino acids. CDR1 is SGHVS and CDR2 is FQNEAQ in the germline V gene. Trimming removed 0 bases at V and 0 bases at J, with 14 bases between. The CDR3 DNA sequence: TGTGCCAGCAGCTTAGCGGCAGGAATAGTGGCTAACTATGGCTACACCTTC. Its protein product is CASSLAAGIVANYGYTF.

The DNA for the CDR3 is TGTGCCAGCAGTGACCTAAACAGCGGGAGGCAGACCCAGTACTTC. It codes for CASSDLNSGRQTQYF. The rearrangement joins TRBV25-1 to TRBJ2-5; the match to TRBD2 covers 9 bases. In germline, CDR1 is MGHDK, CDR2 SYGVNS. The CDR3 is 15 amino acids. V lost 3 bases and J lost 6; bases outside the gene matches: 8.

The CDR3 spells CASSVGGIWSYEQYF. CDR3 nucleotides: TGTGCCAGCAGCGTAGGAGGGATCTGGTCCTACGAGCAGTACTTC. J is TRBJ2-7 and V is TRBV9, with D maybe TRBD2 (5 bases). Trimming removed 0 bases at V and 1 base at J, with 11 bases between. The germline V gene has CDR1 SGDLS and CDR2 YYNGEE. CDR3 length: 15 residues.

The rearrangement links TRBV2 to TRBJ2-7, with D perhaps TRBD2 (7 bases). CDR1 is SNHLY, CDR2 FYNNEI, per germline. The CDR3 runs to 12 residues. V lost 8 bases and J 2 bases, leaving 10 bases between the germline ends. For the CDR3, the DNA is TGTGCCAGCGGGGGGGACACCTACGAGCAGTACTTC. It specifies CASGGDTYEQYF.

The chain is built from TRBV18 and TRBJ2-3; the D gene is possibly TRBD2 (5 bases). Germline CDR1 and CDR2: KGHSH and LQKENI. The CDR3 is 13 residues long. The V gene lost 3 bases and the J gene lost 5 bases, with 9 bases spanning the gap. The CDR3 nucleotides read TGTGCCAGCTCACCGGTCGCGGGAGATACGCAGTATTTT. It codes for CASSPVAGDTQYF. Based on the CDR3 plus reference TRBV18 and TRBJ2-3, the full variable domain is NAGVMQNPRHLVRRRGQEARLRCSPMKGHSHVYWYRQLPEEGLKFMVYLQKENIIDESGMPKERFSAEFPKEGPSILRIQQVVRGDSAAYFCASSPVAGDTQYFGPGTRLTVL.

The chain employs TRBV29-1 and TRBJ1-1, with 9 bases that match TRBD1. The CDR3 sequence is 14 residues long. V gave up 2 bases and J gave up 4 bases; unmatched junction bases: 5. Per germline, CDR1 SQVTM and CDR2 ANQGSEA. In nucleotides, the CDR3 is TGCAGCGTTGAAACAGGGGGCGCGGGCACTGAAGCTTTCTTT. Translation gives CSVETGGAGTEAFF. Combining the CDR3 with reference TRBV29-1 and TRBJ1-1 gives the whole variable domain SAVISQKPSRDICQRGTSLTIQCQVDSQVTMMFWYRQQPGQSLTLIATANQGSEATYESGFVIDKFPISRPNLTFSTLTVSNMSPEDSSIYLCSVETGGAGTEAFFGQGTRLTVV.

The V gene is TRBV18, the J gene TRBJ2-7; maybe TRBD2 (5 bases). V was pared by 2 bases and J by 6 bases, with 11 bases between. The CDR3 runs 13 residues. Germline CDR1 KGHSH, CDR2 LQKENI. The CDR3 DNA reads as TGTGCCAGCTCACCAGGCACCCGGGGCGAGCAGTACTTC. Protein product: CASSPGTRGEQYF.

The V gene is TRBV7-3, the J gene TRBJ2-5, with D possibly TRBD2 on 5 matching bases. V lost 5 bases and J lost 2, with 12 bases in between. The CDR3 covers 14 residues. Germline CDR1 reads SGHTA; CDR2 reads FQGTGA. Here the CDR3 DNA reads TGTGCCAGCAGCCGGAGCGGACTGCAAGAGACCCAGTACTTC. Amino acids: CASSRSGLQETQYF.

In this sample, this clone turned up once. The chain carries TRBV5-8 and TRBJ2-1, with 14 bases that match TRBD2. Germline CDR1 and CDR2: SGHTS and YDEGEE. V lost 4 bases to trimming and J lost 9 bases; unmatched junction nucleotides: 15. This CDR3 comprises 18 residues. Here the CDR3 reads CASSRSKTSGRARGEQFF. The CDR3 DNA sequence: TGTGCCAGCAGCCGCAGCAAGACTAGCGGGAGGGCCAGGGGTGAGCAGTTCTTC.

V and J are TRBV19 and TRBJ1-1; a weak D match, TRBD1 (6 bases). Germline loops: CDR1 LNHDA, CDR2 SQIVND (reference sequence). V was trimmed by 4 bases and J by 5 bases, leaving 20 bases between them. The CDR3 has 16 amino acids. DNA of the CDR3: TGTGCCAGTAGTACCCGGGGCGGGGGCGCAGGGACTGAAGCTTTCTTT. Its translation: CASSTRGGGAGTEAFF. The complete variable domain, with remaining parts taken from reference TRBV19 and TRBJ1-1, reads DGGITQSPKYLFRKEGQNVTLSCEQNLNHDAMYWYRQDPGQGLRLIYYSQIVNDFQKGDIAEGYSVSREKKESFPLTVTSAQKNPTAFYLCASSTRGGGAGTEAFFGQGTRLTVV.

The CDR3 DNA is TGCGCCAGCAGCTCAGACTCGGACAGGGCCCCTTCCTACGAGCAGTACTTC. Its translation is CASSSDSDRAPSYEQYF. The chain has TRBV5-1 and TRBJ2-7, with 8 bases fitting TRBD1. The trim removed 3 bases at V and 1 base at J, leaving 12 bases unmatched. This CDR3 has 17 residues. Germline-derived CDR1 and CDR2 are SGHRS and YFSETQ.

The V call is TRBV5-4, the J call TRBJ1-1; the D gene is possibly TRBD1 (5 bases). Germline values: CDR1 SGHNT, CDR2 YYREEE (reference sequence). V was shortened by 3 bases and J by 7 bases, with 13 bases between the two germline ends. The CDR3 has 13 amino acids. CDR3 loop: CASSSRARSEAFF. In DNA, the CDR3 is TGTGCCAGCAGCTCCAGGGCCCGTAGTGAAGCTTTCTTT.

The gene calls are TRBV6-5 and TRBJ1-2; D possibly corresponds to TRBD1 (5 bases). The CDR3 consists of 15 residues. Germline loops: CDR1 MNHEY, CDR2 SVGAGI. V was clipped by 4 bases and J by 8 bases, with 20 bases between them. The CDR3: CASSSGLAGRGGYTF. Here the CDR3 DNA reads TGTGCCAGCAGTTCAGGGCTGGCGGGAAGAGGGGGCTACACCTTC.

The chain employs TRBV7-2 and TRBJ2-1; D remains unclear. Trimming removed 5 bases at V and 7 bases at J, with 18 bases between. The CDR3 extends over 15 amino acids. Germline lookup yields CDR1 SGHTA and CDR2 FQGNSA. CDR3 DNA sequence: TGTGCCAGCAGCCCCTTCGGTGAGTCGATAAATGAGCAGTTCTTC. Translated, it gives CASSPFGESINEQFF.

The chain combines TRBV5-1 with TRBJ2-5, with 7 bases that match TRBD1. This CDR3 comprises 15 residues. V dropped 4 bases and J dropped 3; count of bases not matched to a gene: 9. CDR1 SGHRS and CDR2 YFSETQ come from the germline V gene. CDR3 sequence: CASSPAGTAEETQYF. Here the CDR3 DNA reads TGCGCCAGCAGCCCAGCTGGGACAGCAGAAGAGACCCAGTACTTC.

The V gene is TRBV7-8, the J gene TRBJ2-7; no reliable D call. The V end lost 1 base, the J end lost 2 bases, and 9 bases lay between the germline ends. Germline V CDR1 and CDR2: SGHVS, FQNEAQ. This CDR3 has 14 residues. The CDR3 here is CASSLEPGTYEQYF. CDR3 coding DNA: TGTGCCAGCAGCTTAGAACCGGGTACCTACGAGCAGTACTTC.

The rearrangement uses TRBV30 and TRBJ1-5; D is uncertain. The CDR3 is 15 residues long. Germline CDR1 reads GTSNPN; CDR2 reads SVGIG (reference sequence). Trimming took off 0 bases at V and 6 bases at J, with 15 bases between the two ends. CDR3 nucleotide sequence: TGTGCCTGGAGTGTAGCGGGAAGGTTAGCTCAGCCCCAGCATTTT. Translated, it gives CAWSVAGRLAQPQHF.